The clone carrying this TCR beta chain is termed medium-sized. The antigen remains unidentified. This CDR3 has 13 residues. CDR1 is SGDLS and CDR2 is YYNGEE in the germline V gene. The ends lost 4 bases at V and 4 bases at J; junction bases unmatched: 4. Time point here: sample taken at primary tumor resection. The data originate from a study of spatial heterogeneity in lung cancer. Study-level background: Among detected sequences, beta-chain ones consistently exceeded alpha-chain ones in number. The correlation between TCR transcript counts in tumor regions and a T cell module score from matched bulk RNA-seq was strong. The mean occurrence of each unique TCR and UMI combination in raw reads exceeded 9.5. Study observations and caveats: It was found that expanded intratumoral alpha and beta TCR counts tracked tumor mutation counts.

The library protocol tagged each TCR cDNA with a unique molecular identifier. Via MiXCR, TCRdb re-called the 5' RACE reads, giving one row per CDR3 protein. Of several thousand distinct CDR3 sequences listed, around 13% were seen once; the top ten hold 22%. The J gene is TRBJ1-1, the V gene TRBV9; TRBD1 agrees at 7 bases. The starting material was lung tumor tissue, obtained at surgery. The clonotype comes from a male donor with early-stage non-small cell lung cancer. CDR3 nucleotides: TGTGCCAGCAGCCAGGGACAGTTCACTGAAGCTTTCTTT. It translates to CASSQGQFTEAFF.